This entry describes one TCR beta chain. Relative to its sample, this clone is medium-sized (0.01 to 0.1%). Its antigen remains unidentified. No clone much larger than this one lies a single base away; base qualities are absent. This entry is derived from a study of T cell changes during pregnancy in multiple sclerosis (dated by TCRdb to between 2018 and 2020). General notes on the study: The study looked at changes in the T cell repertoire across pregnancy in women with multiple sclerosis.

The method behind the library was the immunoSEQ multiplex PCR assay. In its TCRdb copy, this immuneACCESS table keeps in-frame sequences only and misses some clones. Where compared with another copy, unresolved V genes explain less than half of these, and the others have no known cause. Counted in this sample were tens of thousands of clones; approximately 93% of them appeared once. Jointly, the top ten make up approximately 2.4% of the sample. Compared with germline, V lacks 4 bases and J lacks 5 bases; bases without a gene match: 7. For CDR1 and CDR2, the germline V gene lists SGHAT and FQNNGV. The CDR3 contains 14 residues, cysteine and phenylalanine counted. Here the CDR3 DNA is all that survives: 42 bases in frame from base 1.

The chain joins TRBV11-2 to TRBJ1-1, with TRBD1 matching 7 junction bases. This specimen consisted of peripheral blood, obtained in the second trimester of pregnancy. The sequence was obtained from a female donor with multiple sclerosis, enrolled in a pregnancy study. The DNA reads TGTGCCAGCAGCTCGTGGACAGGTCGGACTGAAGCTTTCTTT. Its protein product is CASSSWTGRTEAFF.